This T cell receptor beta chain was retrieved from a study of T cells in Graves' hyperthyroidism and ophthalmopathy. The CDR3 totals 15 residues. V was trimmed by 1 base and J by 0 bases, leaving 10 bases between them. CDR1 is SGHVS, CDR2 FQNEAQ, per germline. TCR beta CDR3 region amplification was performed from RNA transcripts. HTBI primers drove first-round RT-PCR of the TCR CDR3. In TCRdb, the multiplex PCR reads were re-called with MiXCR into one record per CDR3 protein. The repertoire holds more than 600,000 distinct CDR3 sequences, with 15% to 20% as singletons. Newly diagnosed patients aged 18 to 65 had hyperthyroidism of under 2 months' duration.

The sequence derives from a man younger than 30 with Graves' hyperthyroidism. The genes are TRBV7-8 and TRBJ2-7; the D call may be TRBD1 or TRBD2 (6 bases each). Sequencing was done on a sample of blood. The CDR3 DNA reads as TGTGCCAGCAGCTTAGACGGGGGCGCCTCCTACGAGCAGTACTTC. It specifies CASSLDGGASYEQYF.